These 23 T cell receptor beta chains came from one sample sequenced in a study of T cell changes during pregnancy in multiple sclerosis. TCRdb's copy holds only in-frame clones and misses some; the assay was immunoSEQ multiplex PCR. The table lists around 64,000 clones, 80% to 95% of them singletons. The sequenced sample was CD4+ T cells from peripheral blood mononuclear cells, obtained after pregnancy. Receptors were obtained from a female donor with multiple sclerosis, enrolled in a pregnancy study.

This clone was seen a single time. CDR3: CASSSDRLNQPQHF. CDR3 in DNA: TGTGCCAGCAGCTCGGACAGGCTCAATCAGCCCCAGCATTTT. The chain uses TRBV7-9 and TRBJ1-5, with 7 bases that match TRBD1. The CDR3 consists of 14 residues. J was trimmed by 3 bases and V by 4 bases; bases with no gene match: 3. Germline V gene sequence: CDR1 SEHNR, CDR2 FQNEAQ (reference sequence).

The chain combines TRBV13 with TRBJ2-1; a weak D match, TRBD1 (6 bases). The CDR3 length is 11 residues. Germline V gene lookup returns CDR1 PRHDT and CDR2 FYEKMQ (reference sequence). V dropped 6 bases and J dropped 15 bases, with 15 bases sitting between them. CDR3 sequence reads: CASRRDTDRFF. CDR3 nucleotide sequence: TGTGCCAGCAGAAGGGACACAGATCGGTTCTTC.

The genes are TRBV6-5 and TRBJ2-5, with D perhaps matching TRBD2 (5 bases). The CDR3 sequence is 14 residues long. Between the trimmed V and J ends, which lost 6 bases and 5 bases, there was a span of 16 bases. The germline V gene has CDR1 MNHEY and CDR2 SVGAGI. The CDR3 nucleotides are TGTGCCAGCAGCCAGCTGGGAGACAAGGAGACCCAGTACTTC. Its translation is CASSQLGDKETQYF.

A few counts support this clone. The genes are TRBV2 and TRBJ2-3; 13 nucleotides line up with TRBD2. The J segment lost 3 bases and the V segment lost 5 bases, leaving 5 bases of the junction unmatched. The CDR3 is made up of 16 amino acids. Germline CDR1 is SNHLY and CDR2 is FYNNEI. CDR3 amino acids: CASSSGLAGPTDTQYF. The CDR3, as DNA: TGTGCCAGCAGTTCGGGACTAGCGGGGCCTACAGATACGCAGTATTTT.

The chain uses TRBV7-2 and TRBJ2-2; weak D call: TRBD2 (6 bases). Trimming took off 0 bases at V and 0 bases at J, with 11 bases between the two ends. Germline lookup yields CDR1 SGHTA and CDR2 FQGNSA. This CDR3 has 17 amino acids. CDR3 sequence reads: CASSLAAGFANTGELFF. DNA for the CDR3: TGTGCCAGCAGCTTAGCGGCGGGATTCGCGAACACCGGGGAGCTGTTTTTT. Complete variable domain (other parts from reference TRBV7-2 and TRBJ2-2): GAGVSQSPSNKVTEKGKDVELRCDPISGHTALYWYRQSLGQGLEFLIYFQGNSAPDKSGLPSDRFSAERTGGSVSTLTIQRTQQEDSAVYLCASSLAAGFANTGELFFGEGSRLTVL.

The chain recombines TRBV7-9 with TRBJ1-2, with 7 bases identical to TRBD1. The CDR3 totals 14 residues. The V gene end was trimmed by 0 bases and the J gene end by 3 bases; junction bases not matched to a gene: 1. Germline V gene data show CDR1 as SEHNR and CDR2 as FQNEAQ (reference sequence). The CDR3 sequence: CASSLAGQDYGYTF. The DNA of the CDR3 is TGTGCCAGCAGCTTAGCAGGACAGGACTATGGCTACACCTTC.

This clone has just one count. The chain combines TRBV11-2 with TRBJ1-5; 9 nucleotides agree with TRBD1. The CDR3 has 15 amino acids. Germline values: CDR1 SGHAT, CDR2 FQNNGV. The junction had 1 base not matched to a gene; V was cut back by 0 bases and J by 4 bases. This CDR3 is CASSLDGQGNQPQHF. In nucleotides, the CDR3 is TGTGCCAGCAGCTTAGACGGACAGGGGAATCAGCCCCAGCATTTT.

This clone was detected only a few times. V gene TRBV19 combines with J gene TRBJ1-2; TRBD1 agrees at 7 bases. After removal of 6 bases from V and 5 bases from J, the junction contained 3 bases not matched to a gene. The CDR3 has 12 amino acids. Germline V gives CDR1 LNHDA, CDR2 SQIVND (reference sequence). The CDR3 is CASSRTGYGYTF. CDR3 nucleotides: TGTGCCAGTAGCAGGACAGGATATGGCTACACCTTC.

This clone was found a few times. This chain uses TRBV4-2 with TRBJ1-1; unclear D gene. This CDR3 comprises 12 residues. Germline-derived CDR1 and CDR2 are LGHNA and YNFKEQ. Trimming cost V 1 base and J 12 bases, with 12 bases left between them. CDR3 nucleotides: TGTGCCAGCAGCCAAGCCGAAGGGAGACCTTTCTTT. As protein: CASSQAEGRPFF.

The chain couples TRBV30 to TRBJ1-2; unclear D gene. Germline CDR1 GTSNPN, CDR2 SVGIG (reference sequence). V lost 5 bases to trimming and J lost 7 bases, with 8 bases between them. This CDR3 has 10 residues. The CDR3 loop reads CAWWHLGYTF. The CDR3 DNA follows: TGTGCCTGGTGGCATCTTGGCTACACCTTC.

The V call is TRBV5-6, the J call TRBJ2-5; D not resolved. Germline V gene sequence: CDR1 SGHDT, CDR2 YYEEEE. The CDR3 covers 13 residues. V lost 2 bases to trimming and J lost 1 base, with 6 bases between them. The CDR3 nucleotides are TGTGCCAGCAGCTTTGGAGTCCAAGAGACCCAGTACTTC. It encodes CASSFGVQETQYF.

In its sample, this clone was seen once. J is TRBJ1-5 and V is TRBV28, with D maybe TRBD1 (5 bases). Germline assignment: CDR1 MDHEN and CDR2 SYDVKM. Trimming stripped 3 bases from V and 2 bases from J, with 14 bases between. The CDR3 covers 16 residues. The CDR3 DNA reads TGTGCCAGCAGTTTCCCGCAGGGAACCGGCAATCAGCCCCAGCATTTT. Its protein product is CASSFPQGTGNQPQHF.

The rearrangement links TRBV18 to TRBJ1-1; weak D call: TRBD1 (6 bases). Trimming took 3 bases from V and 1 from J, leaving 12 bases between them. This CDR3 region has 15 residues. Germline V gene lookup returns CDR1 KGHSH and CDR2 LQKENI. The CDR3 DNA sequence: TGTGCCAGCTCACCGGACAGACAATGGAACACTGAAGCTTTCTTT. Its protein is CASSPDRQWNTEAFF.

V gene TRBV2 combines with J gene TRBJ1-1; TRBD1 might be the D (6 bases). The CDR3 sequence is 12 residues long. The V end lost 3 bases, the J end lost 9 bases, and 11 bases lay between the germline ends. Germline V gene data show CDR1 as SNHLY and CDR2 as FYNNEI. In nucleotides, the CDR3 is TGTGCCAGCAGTGAGATGGGACATAAAGCTTTCTTT. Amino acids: CASSEMGHKAFF.

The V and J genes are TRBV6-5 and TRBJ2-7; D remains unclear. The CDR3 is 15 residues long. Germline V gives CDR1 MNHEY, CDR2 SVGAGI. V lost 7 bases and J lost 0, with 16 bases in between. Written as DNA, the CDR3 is TGTGCCAGCACCAGAGGATCGGCGGCCTCCTACGAGCAGTACTTC. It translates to CASTRGSAASYEQYF.

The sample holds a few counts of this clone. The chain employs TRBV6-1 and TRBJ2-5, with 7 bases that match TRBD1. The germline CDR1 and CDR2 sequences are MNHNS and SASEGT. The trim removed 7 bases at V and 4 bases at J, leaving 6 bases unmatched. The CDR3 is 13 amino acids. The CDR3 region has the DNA TGTGCCAGCACCTCGACAGGGAGAGAGACCCAGTACTTC. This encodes CASTSTGRETQYF.

The CDR3 nucleotides are TGCACCAGACCTATTAGCCGACGGTACCAAGAGACCCAGTACTTC. Its protein is CTRPISRRYQETQYF. The chain uses TRBV1 and TRBJ2-5; whether TRBD2, the table's D call, matches the DNA was not checked. TRBV1 is noted as a pseudogene. This CDR3 region has 15 residues.

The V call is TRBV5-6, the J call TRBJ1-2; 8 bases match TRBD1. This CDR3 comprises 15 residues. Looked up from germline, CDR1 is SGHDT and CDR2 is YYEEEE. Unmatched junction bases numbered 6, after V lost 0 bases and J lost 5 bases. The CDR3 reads CASSLGGTGDYGYTF. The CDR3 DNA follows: TGTGCCAGCAGCTTGGGCGGGACAGGTGATTATGGCTACACCTTC.

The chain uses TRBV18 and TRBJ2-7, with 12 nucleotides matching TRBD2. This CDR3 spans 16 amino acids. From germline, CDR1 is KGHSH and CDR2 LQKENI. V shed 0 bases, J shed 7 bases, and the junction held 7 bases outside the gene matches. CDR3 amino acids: CASSPPTSGRKLEQYF. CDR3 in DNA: TGTGCCAGCTCACCACCGACTAGCGGGAGAAAGTTGGAGCAGTACTTC.

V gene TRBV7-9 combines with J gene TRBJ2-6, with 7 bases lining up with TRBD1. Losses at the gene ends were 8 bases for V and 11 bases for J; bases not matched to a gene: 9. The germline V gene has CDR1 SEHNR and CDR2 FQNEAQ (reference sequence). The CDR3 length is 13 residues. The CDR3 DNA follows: TGTGCCAGCCCCTTAAGGGACAGCGACGTCCTGACTTTC. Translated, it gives CASPLRDSDVLTF.

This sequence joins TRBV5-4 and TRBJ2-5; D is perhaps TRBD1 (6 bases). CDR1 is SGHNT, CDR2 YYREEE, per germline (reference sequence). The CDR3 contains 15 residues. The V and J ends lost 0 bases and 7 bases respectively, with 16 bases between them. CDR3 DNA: TGTGCCAGCAGCTTGGGTGACAGGAGCCTGGGGACCCAGTACTTC. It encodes CASSLGDRSLGTQYF.

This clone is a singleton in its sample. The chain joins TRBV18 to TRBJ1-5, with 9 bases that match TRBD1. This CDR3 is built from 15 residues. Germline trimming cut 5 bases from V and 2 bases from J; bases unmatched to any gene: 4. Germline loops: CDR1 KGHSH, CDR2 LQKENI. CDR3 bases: TGTGCCAGCTCAGTACAGGGGGCTGGCAATCAGCCCCAGCATTTT. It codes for CASSVQGAGNQPQHF.

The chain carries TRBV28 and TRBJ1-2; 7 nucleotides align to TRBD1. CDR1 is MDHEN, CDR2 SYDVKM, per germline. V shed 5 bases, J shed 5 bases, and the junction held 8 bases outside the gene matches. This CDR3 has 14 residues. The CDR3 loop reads CASSNPGQLYGYTF. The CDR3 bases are TGTGCCAGCAGTAACCCGGGACAGCTTTATGGCTACACCTTC.